This T cell receptor beta chain was found in a study of cytomegalovirus exposure and HLA in healthy donors. Study-wide points: Researchers reported that three CMV-associated chains were confirmed in vitro as CMV antigen-specific. Cytomegalovirus association was listed for 164 TCR beta chains.

Germline V lookup: CDR1 SGHAT, CDR2 FQNNGV. CDR3 length equals 15 residues. Trimming cost V 4 bases and J 5 bases; bases outside gene matches: 4. Among the 120 or so subjects of the validation cohort, separate from the roughly 700-subject first cohort, were the donors. Data came from immunoSEQ multiplex PCR; TCRdb stores just in-frame clones and leaves some out. The sample lists hundreds of thousands of clones, more than 80% seen once, with approximately 0.8% in the top ten. Comments on this clone: The antigen is not known.

This receptor was identified in a woman between 18 and 30 years old in good health and CMV-seronegative. The V call is TRBV11-2, the J call TRBJ2-1; 11 nucleotides align to TRBD2. Sequenced input: PBMCs. Written as DNA, the CDR3 is TGTGCCAGCAGCTGGACTAGCGGGCTAAACAATGAGCAGTTCTTC. This codes for CASSWTSGLNNEQFF.